This TCR beta chain was recovered during a study of early T cells in non-severe SARS-CoV-2 infection (TCRdb year 2021). Notes on the research overall: Because TCR sequencing was done on bulk RNA from unsorted whole blood, the alpha and beta chains could not be paired.

The library was prepared using 5' RACE. Sequencing was performed on a NextSeq 500. In the TCR library protocol, unique molecular identifiers were attached to individual cDNA molecules to correct for PCR bias and sequencing error. Both TCR alpha and beta chains were sequenced, and tight co-correlation was observed between alpha and beta sequence abundances in each sample. For the original study's pipeline: Decombinator V4 was used to annotate TCR sequences for V gene, J gene and CDR3. Expanded TCRs were defined as changing significantly between any two time points under a Poisson model with p below 0.0001. TCR abundances were normalised to the total number of TCRs sequenced in each sample and reported as counts per million. TRAV1-2 paired with TRAJ12, TRAJ20 or TRAJ33 defined MAIT TCRs, while TRAV10 paired with TRAJ18 defined iNKT TCRs. VDJdb, accessed on 1 November 2021, was searched for TCRs annotated for CMV, EBV and SARS-CoV-2, and TCRs annotated for more than one antigen were excluded. Using fastp at Q25 and MiXCR, TCRdb reprocessed the public reads and kept productive beta chains. A single entry per CDR3 protein holds the most common genes and DNA from its merged rows. The V and J calls and clone size come from TCRdb's table, not from the authors' own analysis. The sample table shows tens of thousands of distinct CDR3 sequences, and approximately 12% are seen once. Of the sample, 4.5% is held by the ten largest clones.

The study was a case-control design nested within a healthcare worker cohort in London, UK, with weekly nasopharyngeal swab PCR tests and blood sampling. Healthcare workers were enrolled in the week of the UK lockdown, from 23 to 31 March 2020, and were followed every week for up to about 16 weeks. On this clonotype: It has no known antigen specificity. At one of its ends the junction is not consistent with the germline gene, which may arise from a read error.

CDR1 and CDR2 are read off the germline V gene (reference sequence) as SEHNR and FQNEAQ. CDR3 length: 12 amino acids, cysteine to phenylalanine. The DNA shown is the 36-base CDR3, in frame from base 1. The full study reports these points: VDJdb matching was skewed toward anti-spike CD8 responses and likely underestimated virus-specific expansions, missing private and CD4 specificities.

The TCR originated in an adult who was a healthcare worker with PCR-confirmed SARS-CoV-2 infection or an uninfected control (not recorded which). The chain is encoded by TRBV7-9 joined to TRBJ1-5; TRBD1 is a weak D gene call, 6 bases matching. The sequencing input was whole blood. CDR3 reads: CVSSRGNQPQHF. The sequenced DNA: TGTGTCAGCAGCAGGGGAAATCAGCCCCAGCATTTT. Where the CDR3 stops, the reference TRBV7-9 and TRBJ1-5 genes take over; the full variable domain is DTGVSQNPRHKITKRGQNVTFRCDPISEHNRLYWYRQTLGQGPEFLTYFQNEAQLEKSRLLSDRFSAERPKGSFSTLEIQRTEQGDSAMYLCVSSRGNQPQHFGDGTRLSIL.